A selection of T cell receptor beta chains follows, all from one sample in a study of blood T cell repertoires in COVID-19. Generated by immunoSEQ multiplex PCR, the TCRdb table keeps only in-frame clones and is missing some. The data show roughly 200,000 clones, 65% to 90% seen once. The specimen was PBMCs or T cells enriched from blood (not recorded which). These TCRs come from a woman aged 55-70 years with acute COVID-19. CDR3s include the opening cysteine and the closing phenylalanine or tryptophan. Each record gives: J gene, D gene, clone size, V gene, CDR3 DNA, CDR3 protein. The D gene is left open where the match is weak. Clone size is stated in some rows and not others, as once, few, many or a class when expanded.

TRBJ2-7 NA once TRBV6-1 TGTGCCAGCAATCTAGCTCCACAAGACTACGAGCAGTACTTC CASNLAPQDYEQYF
TRBJ1-5 NA few TRBV4-1 TGCGCCAGCAGCCAGGGACTGGGAAATCAGCCCCAGCATTTT CASSQGLGNQPQHF
TRBJ2-3 TRBD2 NA TRBV5-4 TGTGCCAGCAGCCCTCCTAGCGGGGGAGGGGATACGCAGTATTTT CASSPPSGGGDTQYF
TRBJ1-1 NA NA TRBV7-9 TGTGCCAGCAGCTCGCAGACAGCTGAAGCTTTCTTT CASSSQTAEAFF
TRBJ1-4 NA many TRBV11-2 TGTGCCAGCAGCTTAGGTTCGATGGTTGTCAGGGTTAATGAAAAACTGTTTTTT CASSLGSMVVRVNEKLFF
TRBJ1-6 NA once TRBV27 TGTGCCAGCAGTTTTGGGGGGGAAAATTCACCCCTCCACTTT CASSFGGENSPLHF
TRBJ2-1 TRBD2 few TRBV5-1 TGCGCCAGCAGCCCACTAGCGGGAGGCTACAATGAGCAGTTCTTC CASSPLAGGYNEQFF
TRBJ1-5 TRBD1 NA TRBV28 TGTGCCAGCAGTTTGGAAAGGGGGCGTAATCAGCCCCAGCATTTT CASSLERGRNQPQHF
TRBJ1-6 NA NA TRBV12-3/TRBV12-4 TGTGCCAGCAGTAACGGGTATTCACCCCTCCACTTT CASSNGYSPLHF
TRBJ1-1 NA NA TRBV27 TGTGCCAGCACCGCGTCGGGTGGTCACACTGAAGCTTTCTTT CASTASGGHTEAFF
TRBJ2-7 NA NA TRBV6-5 TGTGCCAGCGCCGACGGGATAGTGGGCTACGAGCAGTACTTC CASADGIVGYEQYF
TRBJ1-5 NA NA TRBV4-3 TGCGCCAGCAGCCTAGAGGGACACCCCAATCAGCCCCAGCATTTT CASSLEGHPNQPQHF
TRBJ1-4 NA NA TRBV4-1 TGCGCCAGCAGCCAAGAAAGGGGTGAAAAACTGTTTTTT CASSQERGEKLFF
TRBJ2-3 NA few TRBV2 TGTGCCAGCAGTGAATCGATAGTCACAGATACGCAGTATTTT CASSESIVTDTQYF
TRBJ1-1 NA NA TRBV29-1 TGCAGCGCTCGACAGGAGTTCACTGAAGCTTTCTTT CSARQEFTEAFF
TRBJ2-6 NA NA TRBV7-8 TGTGCCAGCAGCCAACGCTCCGGTTTCTCTGGGGCCAACGTCCTGACTTTC CASSQRSGFSGANVLTF
TRBJ1-2 NA NA TRBV12-2 TGTGCAAGTCGCTTAGGAGAGTTGCGGGAATGGCGCTACACCTTC CASRLGELREWRYTF
TRBJ2-6 TRBD1 NA TRBV6-1 TGTGCCAGCAGTGAAGCGGGCCCCCCGGGACAGGTTTGGTCTGGGGCCAACGTCCTGACTTTC CASSEAGPPGQVWSGANVLTF
TRBJ2-7 NA NA TRBV5-1 TGCGCCAGCAGCTCAGGGTCCGACTACGAGCAGTACTTC CASSSGSDYEQYF
TRBJ1-5 NA NA TRBV3-1/TRBV3-2 TGTGCCAGCAGCCATTTTCCCTATCAGCCCCAGCATTTT CASSHFPYQPQHF
TRBJ1-2 TRBD1 NA TRBV7-9 TGTGCCAGCAGCCGGGACAGTCTCCATGGCTACACCTTC CASSRDSLHGYTF
TRBJ1-1 TRBD1 NA TRBV19 TGTGCCAGTAGTATTTCCTGGGACAGGGATCTCTTGAACACTGAAGCTTTCTTT CASSISWDRDLLNTEAFF
TRBJ2-1 NA NA TRBV3-1/TRBV3-2 TGTGCCGGTCTTCAGCGTCACTACAATGAGCAGTTCTTC CAGLQRHYNEQFF
TRBJ1-2 TRBD1 once TRBV4-3 TGCGCCAGCAGCCAAGATCTAGTTTTCGGGACAGATGGTAGTGGCTACACCTTC CASSQDLVFGTDGSGYTF
TRBJ1-5 NA NA TRBV6-2/TRBV6-3 TGTGCCAGCAGTTCTGCGCTGGGACTTCAGCCCCAGCATTTT CASSSALGLQPQHF
TRBJ2-5 TRBD1 NA TRBV6-2/TRBV6-3 TGTGCCAGCAGCAAACAGGGGGTCGAAGAGACCCAGTACTTC CASSKQGVEETQYF